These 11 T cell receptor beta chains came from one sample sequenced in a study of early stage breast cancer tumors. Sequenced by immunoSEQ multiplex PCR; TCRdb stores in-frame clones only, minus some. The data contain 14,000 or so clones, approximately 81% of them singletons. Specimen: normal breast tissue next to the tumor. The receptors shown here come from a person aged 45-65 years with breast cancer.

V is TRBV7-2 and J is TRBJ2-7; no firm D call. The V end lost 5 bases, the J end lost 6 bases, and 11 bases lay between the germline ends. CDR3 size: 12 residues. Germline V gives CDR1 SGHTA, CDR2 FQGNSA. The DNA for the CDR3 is TGTGCCAGCAGCCTATTAGAGTCCGAGCAGTACTTC. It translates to CASSLLESEQYF.

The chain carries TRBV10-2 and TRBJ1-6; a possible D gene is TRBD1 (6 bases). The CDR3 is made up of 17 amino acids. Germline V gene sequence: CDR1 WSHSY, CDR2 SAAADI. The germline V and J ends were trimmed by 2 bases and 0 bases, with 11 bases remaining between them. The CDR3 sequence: CASSENRVPSYNSPLHF. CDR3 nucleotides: TGCGCCAGCAGTGAGAACAGGGTACCCTCCTATAATTCACCCCTCCACTTT.

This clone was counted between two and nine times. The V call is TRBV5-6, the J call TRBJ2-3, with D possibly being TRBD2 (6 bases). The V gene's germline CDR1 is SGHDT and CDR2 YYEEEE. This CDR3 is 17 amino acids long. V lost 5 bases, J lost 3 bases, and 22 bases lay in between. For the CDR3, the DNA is TGTGCCAGCAGTCGGATCCGGGACTCGCTCTTAACAGATACGCAGTATTTT. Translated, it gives CASSRIRDSLLTDTQYF. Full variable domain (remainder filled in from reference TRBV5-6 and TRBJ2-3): DAGVTQSPTHLIKTRGQQVTLRCSPKSGHDTVSWYQQALGQGPQFIFQYYEEEERQRGNFPDRFSGHQFPNYSSELNVNALLLGDSALYLCASSRIRDSLLTDTQYFGPGTRLTVL.

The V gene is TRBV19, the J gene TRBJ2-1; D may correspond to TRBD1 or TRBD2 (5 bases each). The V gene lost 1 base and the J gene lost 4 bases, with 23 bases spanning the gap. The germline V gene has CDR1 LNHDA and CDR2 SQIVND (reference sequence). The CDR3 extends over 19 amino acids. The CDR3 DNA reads TGTGCCAGTAGTATAGGTTTTATCCTAGGGGCCGGGGAGTACAATGAGCAGTTCTTC. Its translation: CASSIGFILGAGEYNEQFF.

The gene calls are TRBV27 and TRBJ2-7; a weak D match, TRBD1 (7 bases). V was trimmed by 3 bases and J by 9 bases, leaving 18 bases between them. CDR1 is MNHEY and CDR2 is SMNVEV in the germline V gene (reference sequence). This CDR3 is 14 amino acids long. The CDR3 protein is CASSLVAGGKGQYF. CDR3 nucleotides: TGTGCCAGCAGTTTGGTAGCAGGGGGGAAGGGGCAGTACTTC.

This CDR3 is CASSGGGIQGYTF. As DNA, the CDR3 is TGCGCCAGCAGCGGCGGCGGGATCCAAGGCTACACCTTC. The V gene is TRBV10-2, the J gene TRBJ1-2; D gene ambiguous. Germline CDR1 WSHSY, CDR2 SAAADI. The CDR3 totals 13 residues. The V and J ends lost 6 bases and 8 bases respectively, with 16 bases between them.

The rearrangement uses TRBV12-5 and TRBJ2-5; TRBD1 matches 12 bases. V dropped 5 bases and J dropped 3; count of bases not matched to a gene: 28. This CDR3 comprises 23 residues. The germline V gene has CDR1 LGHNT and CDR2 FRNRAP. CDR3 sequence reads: CASGPFTGTGGTRISGAKETQYF. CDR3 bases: TGTGCTAGTGGTCCCTTCACGGGGACAGGGGGCACGAGGATTAGCGGAGCAAAAGAGACCCAGTACTTC.

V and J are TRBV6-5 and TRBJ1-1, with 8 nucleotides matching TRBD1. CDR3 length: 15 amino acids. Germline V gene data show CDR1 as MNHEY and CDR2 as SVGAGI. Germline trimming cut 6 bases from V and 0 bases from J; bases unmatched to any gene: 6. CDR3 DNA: TGTGCCAGCAGAAAGAGGGGACAGGTGAACACTGAAGCTTTCTTT. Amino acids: CASRKRGQVNTEAFF.

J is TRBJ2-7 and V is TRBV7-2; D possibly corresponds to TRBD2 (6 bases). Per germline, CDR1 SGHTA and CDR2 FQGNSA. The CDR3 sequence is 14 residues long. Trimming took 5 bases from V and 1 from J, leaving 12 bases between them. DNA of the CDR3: TGTGCCAGCAGCCCGACCGGGGGATCCTACGAGCAGTACTTC. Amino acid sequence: CASSPTGGSYEQYF.

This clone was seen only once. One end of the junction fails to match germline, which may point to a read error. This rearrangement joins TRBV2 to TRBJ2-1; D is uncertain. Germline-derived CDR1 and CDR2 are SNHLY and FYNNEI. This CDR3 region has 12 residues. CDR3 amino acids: CASSPEAGELVF. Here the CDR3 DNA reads TGTGCCAGCAGTCCCGAGGCAGGCGAGTTGGTCTTC. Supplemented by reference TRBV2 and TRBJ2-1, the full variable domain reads EPEVTQTPSHQVTQMGQEVILRCVPISNHLYFYWYRQILGQKVEFLVSFYNNEISEKSEIFDDQFSVERPDGSNFTLKIRSTKLEDSAMYFCASSPEAGELVFGPGTRLTVL.

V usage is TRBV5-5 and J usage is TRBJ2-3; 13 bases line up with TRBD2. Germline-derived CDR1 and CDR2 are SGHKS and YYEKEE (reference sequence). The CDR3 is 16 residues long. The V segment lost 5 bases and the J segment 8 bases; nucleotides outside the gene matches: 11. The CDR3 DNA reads TGTGCCAGCAGTTTACCCGGGACTAGCGGGATTGGTACGCAGTATTTT. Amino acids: CASSLPGTSGIGTQYF.